The 23 T cell receptor beta chains in this list originate from one sample, sequenced in a study of blood T cell repertoires in COVID-19. The assay was immunoSEQ multiplex PCR, and TCRdb's table has in-frame clones only and misses some. The sample includes roughly 220,000 clones, 70% to 90% seen only once; the top ten take over 2.5%. The sequenced material came from peripheral blood. The receptors stem from a man aged 45-60 years who had recovered from COVID-19.

The chain links TRBV5-4 to TRBJ2-7; TRBD2 is a possible D gene (5 bases). Germline CDR1 is SGHNT and CDR2 is YYREEE (reference sequence). CDR3 size: 14 residues. V shed 0 bases and J shed 4 bases, with 11 bases lying between them. CDR3 region: CASSLGGSRYEQYF. CDR3 DNA: TGTGCCAGCAGCTTGGGTGGGAGTAGGTACGAGCAGTACTTC.

V and J are TRBV27 and TRBJ2-1, with D perhaps TRBD2 (6 bases). Trimming took off 8 bases at V and 4 bases at J, with 30 bases between the two ends. From germline, CDR1 is MNHEY and CDR2 SMNVEV (reference sequence). This CDR3 spans 19 amino acids. The CDR3 coding sequence is TGTGCCAGCGGGCCTTTAGAATCCGGCCCCGGGAGAGGGTACAATGAGCAGTTCTTC. Protein sequence: CASGPLESGPGRGYNEQFF.

The J gene is TRBJ1-2, the V gene TRBV19, with 9 bases lining up with TRBD1. Per germline, CDR1 LNHDA and CDR2 SQIVND (reference sequence). The CDR3 runs to 13 residues. After removal of 3 bases from V and 6 bases from J, the junction contained 2 bases not matched to a gene. The CDR3 DNA reads TGTGCCAGTAGTATCGGGACAGGGAATGGCTACACCTTC. Protein: CASSIGTGNGYTF.

This rearrangement joins TRBV6-5 to TRBJ1-4, with D perhaps TRBD1 (6 bases). Per the germline V gene, CDR1 is MNHEY and CDR2 is SVGAGI. V was trimmed by 0 bases and J by 7 bases, leaving 15 bases between them. This CDR3 is built from 16 residues. The CDR3 region has the DNA TGTGCCAGCAGTTACTCGAACCAGGGGCAAGGTGAAAAACTGTTTTTT. Translation gives CASSYSNQGQGEKLFF.

The sample holds a few counts of this clone. This chain joins TRBV5-1 and TRBJ2-3; TRBD2 matches 7 bases. The CDR3 contains 15 residues. CDR1 is SGHRS and CDR2 is YFSETQ in the germline V gene. The V and J ends lost 2 bases and 6 bases, in that order; junction bases with no gene match: 9. The CDR3 region has the DNA TGCGCCAGCAGCTTCCGTCTGGGGGGGAGTGATACGCAGTATTTT. It yields the protein CASSFRLGGSDTQYF. The full variable domain, its missing parts supplied by reference TRBV5-1 and TRBJ2-3, is KAGVTQTPRYLIKTRGQQVTLSCSPISGHRSVSWYQQTPGQGLQFLFEYFSETQRNKGNFPGRFSGRQFSNSRSEMNVSTLELGDSALYLCASSFRLGGSDTQYFGPGTRLTVL.

This chain connects TRBV28 to TRBJ2-5; no clear D. V was shortened by 7 bases and J by 5 bases, with 14 bases between the two germline ends. Germline V gene lookup returns CDR1 MDHEN and CDR2 SYDVKM. The CDR3 has 13 amino acids. Here the CDR3 DNA reads TGTGCCAGCATTCCCTCTCTTTCGGAGACCCAGTACTTC. This codes for CASIPSLSETQYF. The full variable domain, its missing parts supplied by reference TRBV28 and TRBJ2-5, is DVKVTQSSRYLVKRTGEKVFLECVQDMDHENMFWYRQDPGLGLRLIYFSYDVKMKEKGDIPEGYSVSREKKERFSLILESASTNQTSMYLCASIPSLSETQYFGPGTRLLVL.

The V gene is TRBV2, the J gene TRBJ1-4, with TRBD1 matching 8 bases. CDR3 size: 14 residues. The J segment lost 4 bases and the V segment lost 8 bases, leaving 6 bases of the junction unmatched. CDR1 is SNHLY and CDR2 is FYNNEI in the germline V gene. CDR3: CASGGTGYNEKLFF. As DNA, the CDR3 is TGTGCCAGCGGTGGGACAGGATATAATGAAAAACTGTTTTTT.

The chain joins TRBV28 to TRBJ2-1; 8 bases match TRBD2. V was clipped by 7 bases and J by 7 bases; unmatched bases: 12. The CDR3 extends over 15 amino acids. Germline V gene sequence: CDR1 MDHEN, CDR2 SYDVKM. The DNA for the CDR3 is TGTGCCAGCATGGGAGAACTAGCGGTGATAAATGAGCAGTTCTTC. Its protein product is CASMGELAVINEQFF.

Turning to this clone: Other DNA sequences from this sample encode an identical CDR3 as well. The rearrangement links TRBV19 to TRBJ2-7; D gene ambiguous. This CDR3 has 14 amino acids. Germline values: CDR1 LNHDA, CDR2 SQIVND (reference sequence). Trimming took off 1 base at V and 0 bases at J, with 7 bases between the two ends. CDR3 amino acids: CASSIAGSSYEQYF. As DNA, the CDR3 is TGTGCCAGTAGTATAGCCGGGTCCTCCTACGAGCAGTACTTC. Full variable domain (remainder filled in from reference TRBV19 and TRBJ2-7): DGGITQSPKYLFRKEGQNVTLSCEQNLNHDAMYWYRQDPGQGLRLIYYSQIVNDFQKGDIAEGYSVSREKKESFPLTVTSAQKNPTAFYLCASSIAGSSYEQYFGPGTRLTVT.

The chain combines TRBV6-5 with TRBJ1-1; possibly TRBD1 for D (5 bases). Germline-derived CDR1 and CDR2 are MNHEY and SVGAGI. Trimming took 7 bases from V and 10 from J, leaving 13 bases between them. The CDR3 has 11 amino acids. CDR3 coding DNA: TGTGCCAGCATAGGGGCCTTCGGAGCTTTCTTT. Translation gives CASIGAFGAFF.

V gene TRBV13 combines with J gene TRBJ2-7; TRBD2 matches 10 bases. The CDR3 has 14 amino acids. J was trimmed by 5 bases and V by 4 bases; bases with no gene match: 5. The V gene's germline CDR1 is PRHDT and CDR2 FYEKMQ (reference sequence). The CDR3: CASSSGLATHEQYF. The CDR3 bases are TGTGCCAGCAGCTCGGGACTAGCGACCCACGAGCAGTACTTC.

This chain uses TRBV5-1 with TRBJ2-1; 7 bases match TRBD1. CDR1 is SGHRS, CDR2 YFSETQ, per germline. J lost 4 bases, V lost 4 bases, and 2 bases had no gene match. The CDR3 length is 13 residues. In nucleotides, the CDR3 is TGCGCCAGCAGCATGGACAGGTACAATGAGCAGTTCTTC. This translates into CASSMDRYNEQFF.

This rearrangement joins TRBV7-2 to TRBJ1-5; D unclear. V lost 0 bases to trimming and J lost 0 bases, with 12 bases between them. Looked up from germline, CDR1 is SGHTA and CDR2 is FQGNSA. CDR3 length equals 17 residues. CDR3: CASSLAINSYSNQPQHF. In DNA form, the CDR3 reads TGTGCCAGCAGCTTAGCAATAAACAGCTATAGCAATCAGCCCCAGCATTTT.

This chain uses TRBV6-5 with TRBJ2-1; the match to TRBD2 covers 11 bases. Germline V lookup: CDR1 MNHEY, CDR2 SVGAGI. CDR3 length: 16 amino acids. V trimming: 3 bases; J trimming: 3 bases; junction bases outside the gene matches: 4. The CDR3 region has the DNA TGTGCCAGCAGTTATGCCGGGACTAGCGGCTACAATGAGCAGTTCTTC. It specifies CASSYAGTSGYNEQFF.

The CDR3 protein is CASSQNRVNQPQHF. As DNA, the CDR3 is TGTGCCAGCAGTCAGAACAGGGTCAATCAGCCCCAGCATTTT. The chain has TRBV27 and TRBJ1-5; perhaps TRBD1 as D (6 bases). V was cut by 5 bases and J by 3 bases, with 11 bases left in between. This CDR3 has 14 amino acids. Looked up from germline, CDR1 is MNHEY and CDR2 is SMNVEV (reference sequence).

The CDR3 DNA follows: TGTGCCAGCAGCCGTACCCGGGGGGCTGGGGAGACCCAGTACTTC. Residues: CASSRTRGAGETQYF. This chain connects TRBV6-5 to TRBJ2-5; D is perhaps TRBD2 (7 bases). In germline, CDR1 is MNHEY, CDR2 SVGAGI. The CDR3 consists of 15 residues. Trimming cost V 6 bases and J 5 bases, with 19 bases left between them.

V and J are TRBV7-9 and TRBJ2-5; D is undetermined. The CDR3 runs 11 residues. Trimming pared 5 bases from V and 2 bases from J, leaving 3 bases between. Germline CDR1 reads SEHNR; CDR2 reads FQNEAQ (reference sequence). The CDR3 DNA is TGTGCCAGCAGCCAACAAGAGACCCAGTACTTC. Its translation: CASSQQETQYF.

The J gene is TRBJ1-6, the V gene TRBV2; 7 bases agree with TRBD1. J gave up 4 bases and V 6 bases, and 3 bases lay outside the gene matches. This CDR3 has 14 amino acids. Germline V gene lookup returns CDR1 SNHLY and CDR2 FYNNEI. This CDR3 reads CASSQQGYNSPLHF. The CDR3 DNA reads as TGTGCCAGCAGCCAACAGGGGTATAATTCACCCCTCCACTTT. Full variable domain (remainder filled in from reference TRBV2 and TRBJ1-6): EPEVTQTPSHQVTQMGQEVILRCVPISNHLYFYWYRQILGQKVEFLVSFYNNEISEKSEIFDDQFSVERPDGSNFTLKIRSTKLEDSAMYFCASSQQGYNSPLHFGNGTRLTVT.

V gene TRBV7-9 combines with J gene TRBJ1-4; 9 positions agree with TRBD1. The germline V gene has CDR1 SEHNR and CDR2 FQNEAQ (reference sequence). This CDR3 spans 14 amino acids. Trimming took 5 bases from V and 4 from J; bases not matched to a gene: 2. Written as DNA, the CDR3 is TGTGCCAGCAGCAAGGGACAGGGTAATGAAAAACTGTTTTTT. As protein: CASSKGQGNEKLFF.

The CDR3 here is CASSDPSTDTQYF. In DNA form, the CDR3 reads TGTGCCAGCAGTGACCCTAGCACAGATACGCAGTATTTT. V usage is TRBV2 and J usage is TRBJ2-3; D not resolved. This CDR3 spans 13 amino acids. CDR1 and CDR2 (germline): SNHLY, FYNNEI. V was trimmed by 3 bases and J by 0 bases, leaving 4 bases between them.

This chain joins TRBV27 and TRBJ2-7; 10 bases are a match to TRBD1. Germline CDR1 and CDR2: MNHEY and SMNVEV (reference sequence). V lost 2 bases to trimming and J lost 7 bases; unmatched junction nucleotides: 2. This CDR3 spans 13 amino acids. The CDR3 sequence is CASSLRDRGEQYF. CDR3 nucleotides: TGTGCCAGCAGTTTAAGGGACAGGGGTGAGCAGTACTTC.

The chain joins TRBV6-5 to TRBJ2-1; TRBD1 matches 10 bases. CDR3 size: 16 residues. The junction had 8 bases not matched to a gene; V was cut back by 4 bases and J by 5 bases. The germline V gene has CDR1 MNHEY and CDR2 SVGAGI. CDR3 DNA: TGTGCCAGCAGTTCGACCGGGACAGGGGCCCACAATGAGCAGTTCTTC. It translates to CASSSTGTGAHNEQFF.

The V call is TRBV10-1, the J call TRBJ2-7; 7 nucleotides match TRBD2. Germline CDR1 reads WNHNN; CDR2 reads SYGVQD (reference sequence). V dropped 4 bases and J dropped 0; count of bases not matched to a gene: 0. The CDR3 has 13 residues. The CDR3 bases are TGCGCCAGCAGTGGGACTAGCTCCTACGAGCAGTACTTC. Protein: CASSGTSSYEQYF.